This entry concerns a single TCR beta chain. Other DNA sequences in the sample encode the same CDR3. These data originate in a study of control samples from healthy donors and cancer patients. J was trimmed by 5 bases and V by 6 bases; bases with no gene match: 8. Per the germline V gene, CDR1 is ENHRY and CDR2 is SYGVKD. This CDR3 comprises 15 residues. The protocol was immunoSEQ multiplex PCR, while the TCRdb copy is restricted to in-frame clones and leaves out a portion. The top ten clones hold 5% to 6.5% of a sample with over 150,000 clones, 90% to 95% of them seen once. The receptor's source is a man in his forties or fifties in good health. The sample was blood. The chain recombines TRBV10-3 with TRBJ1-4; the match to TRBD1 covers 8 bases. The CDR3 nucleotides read TGTGCCATCAGCGAGGCACAGGGGGTAAATGAAAAACTGTTTTTT. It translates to CAISEAQGVNEKLFF.